These 24 T cell receptor beta chains originate from one sample sequenced in a study of regulatory T cells in long-lasting Graves disease. As for time point: persistent/refractory GD, antithyroid drugs over 5 years with positive TRAb. PBMC RNA was the source of the TCR library. Building the TCR beta libraries relied on iRepertoire HTBI primers, and CDR3 regions underwent Arm-PCR. Each CDR3 protein gets one entry after TCRdb re-called the multiplex PCR reads with MiXCR. The sample carries roughly 500,000 distinct CDR3 sequences, around 21% recorded once. Sample: peripheral blood mononuclear cells (PBMCs), taken when the disease was refractory, from a patient treated with antithyroid drugs. Every receptor here comes from a female donor with Graves disease.

A remark on this clonotype: Possible read error: a much larger clone is one base away. The rearrangement links TRBV7-3 to TRBJ2-5; 8 bases map to TRBD2. Judging by the DNA end, TRBJ2-1 fits better; the J call may be wrong. The CDR3 is 17 amino acids. Germline values: CDR1 SGHTA, CDR2 FQGTGA. CDR3 in amino acids: CASSPGLAQIGGDGQFF. CDR3 in DNA: TGTGCCAGCAGCCCTGGACTAGCACAAATCGGAGGGGATGGGCAGTTCTTC.

This clonotype was seen only a few times. This CDR3 reads CASSFSPGRDMNTEAFF. As DNA, the CDR3 is TGTGCCAGCAGCTTCTCGCCGGGGCGAGACATGAACACTGAAGCTTTCTTT. This chain uses TRBV11-2 with TRBJ1-1, with a tentative D call TRBD1 (5 bases). The V gene's germline CDR1 is SGHAT and CDR2 FQNNGV. V dropped 3 bases and J dropped 0 bases, with 17 bases sitting between them. CDR3 size: 17 residues.

The chain joins TRBV13 to TRBJ2-4, with D possibly TRBD1 on 6 matching bases. The V gene's germline CDR1 is PRHDT and CDR2 FYEKMQ (reference sequence). The CDR3 is made up of 15 amino acids. Trimming took off 6 bases at V and 1 base at J, with 13 bases between the two ends. CDR3 amino acids: CASSGVGAAKNIQYF. CDR3 DNA sequence: TGTGCCAGCAGTGGGGTGGGGGCCGCCAAAAACATTCAGTACTTC.

This clonotype was seen ten or more times. The chain links TRBV6-2 or TRBV6-3 to TRBJ2-7; D might be TRBD1 (6 bases). CDR3 length: 15 amino acids. The ends were cut back, 7 bases at V and 1 base at J, with 17 bases in the middle. CDR1 is MNHEY, CDR2 SVGEGT, per germline. As DNA, the CDR3 is TGTGCCAGCACCCTACAGGGAGAAATTTCCTACGAGCAGTACTTC. Amino acid sequence: CASTLQGEISYEQYF.

This clonotype was picked up a small number of times. The CDR3 region is CASSYDRSSYNSPLHF. The CDR3 region has the DNA TGTGCCAGCAGTTACGACAGGAGCTCCTATAATTCACCCCTCCACTTT. This chain links TRBV6-5 with TRBJ1-6; D is possibly TRBD1 (6 bases). Trimming took off 2 bases at V and 0 bases at J, with 8 bases between the two ends. The germline CDR1 and CDR2 sequences are MNHEY and SVGAGI. This CDR3 is 16 amino acids long.

The genes are TRBV3-1 and TRBJ2-7; 9 nucleotides agree with TRBD2. J was trimmed by 6 bases and V by 4 bases; bases with no gene match: 10. CDR1 and CDR2 (germline): LGHDT, YNNKEL (reference sequence). The CDR3 loop spans 15 amino acids. The CDR3 nucleotides are TGTGCCAGCAGCCGACTAAGGACTAGCGAGGGCGAGCAGTACTTC. This encodes CASSRLRTSEGEQYF.

This clonotype was detected a few times. The chain links TRBV30 to TRBJ1-5; TRBD1 might be the D (5 bases). This CDR3 is built from 16 residues. V lost 4 bases and J 6 bases, leaving 22 bases between the germline ends. From germline, CDR1 is GTSNPN and CDR2 SVGIG (reference sequence). The CDR3 sequence is CAWTSAGGVGGQPQHF. DNA for the CDR3: TGTGCCTGGACCTCAGCGGGGGGGGTTGGTGGTCAGCCCCAGCATTTT.

This clonotype was observed a handful of times. The chain carries TRBV5-1 and TRBJ1-6; D call uncertain. The CDR3 runs 13 residues. CDR1 and CDR2 from the germline V gene are SGHRS and YFSETQ. Trimming shortened V by 4 bases and J by 7 bases, and 9 bases separated the two germline ends. The CDR3 bases are TGCGCCAGCAGCCTGAAGGACAATTCACCCCTCCACTTT. As protein: CASSLKDNSPLHF.

The chain uses TRBV7-2 and TRBJ2-7; 7 bases align to TRBD2. CDR3 length: 15 amino acids. V gave up 5 bases and J gave up 2 bases; unmatched junction bases: 9. CDR1 SGHTA and CDR2 FQGNSA come from the germline V gene. The CDR3 coding sequence is TGTGCCAGCAGCGCCACTGGCGGGGGAACCTACGAGCAGTACTTC. Its translation is CASSATGGGTYEQYF.

A word on this clonotype: A much larger clone lies a single base off, so this may be a read error. The chain is built from TRBV7-3 and TRBJ2-5; 11 bases fit TRBD2. CDR3 length equals 16 residues. CDR1 SGHTA and CDR2 FQGTGA come from the germline V gene. The CDR3 bases are TGTGCCAGCAGCGAGGGGACTAGCGGCTTCCAAGAGGCCCAGTACTTC. It encodes CASSEGTSGFQEAQYF.

The chain joins TRBV19 to TRBJ1-5, with D perhaps TRBD1 (6 bases). The V and J ends lost 3 bases and 0 bases respectively, with 9 bases between them. Germline CDR1 and CDR2: LNHDA and SQIVND (reference sequence). The CDR3 consists of 15 residues. CDR3 coding DNA: TGTGCCAGTAGTATTGGACAGACTAGCAATCAGCCCCAGCATTTT. Amino acid sequence: CASSIGQTSNQPQHF.

This clonotype was seen ten or more times. The gene calls are TRBV7-9 and TRBJ1-2; the match to TRBD1 covers 8 bases. Germline CDR1 and CDR2: SEHNR and FQNEAQ (reference sequence). With 4 bases clipped from V and 5 bases from J, the junction kept 12 bases outside the gene matches. CDR3 length: 16 amino acids. CDR3 in DNA: TGTGCCAGCAGCTCCCAAAGACAGGGGTTTTGGTATGGCTACACCTTC. Residues: CASSSQRQGFWYGYTF.

This clonotype was seen repeatedly, ten times or more. The chain is built from TRBV10-3 and TRBJ2-5; D remains unclear. The CDR3 consists of 14 residues. Trimming removed 4 bases from V and 1 base from J, with 10 bases in between. CDR1 is ENHRY, CDR2 SYGVKD, per germline. The CDR3 reads CAISARGSQETQYF. The CDR3 DNA reads TGTGCCATCAGTGCCCGAGGATCCCAAGAGACCCAGTACTTC.

Note on this clonotype: A much larger clone differs by one base, so this may be a read error. The J gene is TRBJ1-1, the V gene TRBV27, with TRBD1 as a possible D gene (5 bases). CDR3 length: 17 amino acids. The germline CDR1 and CDR2 sequences are MNHEY and SMNVEV (reference sequence). CDR3 sequence: CAGSLRRDAGLNTEAFF. Written as DNA, the CDR3 is TGTGCCGGCAGTTTACGTAGGGACGCCGGTTTGAACACTGAAGCTTTCTTT.

The table lists this clonotype with a few counts. V gene TRBV30 combines with J gene TRBJ1-2, with 9 bases matching TRBD1. The CDR3 is made up of 16 amino acids. The junction had 13 bases not matched to a gene; V was cut back by 1 base and J by 7 bases. Germline assignment: CDR1 GTSNPN and CDR2 SVGIG (reference sequence). CDR3 coding DNA: TGTGCCTGGAGTGGGTTGTACCGGGACAGGGTTTTTGGCTACACCTTC. Protein: CAWSGLYRDRVFGYTF.

This clonotype was picked up many times. This rearrangement joins TRBV12-3 or TRBV12-4 to TRBJ1-2, with a weak D call TRBD1 (6 bases). The CDR3 totals 12 residues. The V and J ends lost 4 bases and 3 bases respectively, with 6 bases between them. The CDR3 sequence: CASSYRDYGYTF. The CDR3, as DNA: TGTGCCAGCAGTTACAGGGACTATGGCTACACCTTC.

This clonotype was recorded many times. J is TRBJ1-2 and V is TRBV29-1; weak D call: TRBD1 (6 bases). The CDR3 runs 13 residues. Trimming left V 4 bases short and J 4 bases short, with 13 bases between. The germline V gene encodes CDR1 SQVTM and CDR2 ANQGSEA. CDR3 sequence reads: CSVATGTLYGYTF. CDR3 nucleotide sequence: TGCAGCGTTGCTACAGGGACCCTCTATGGCTACACCTTC.

This clonotype was seen at least ten times. This chain joins TRBV7-3 and TRBJ2-1; 8 nucleotides align to TRBD2. Looked up from germline, CDR1 is SGHTA and CDR2 is FQGTGA. The CDR3 is 14 amino acids. With V trimmed by 6 bases and J by 8 bases, 9 bases remained unmatched. CDR3 in DNA: TGTGCCAGCAGTCCGGGACTAGTATTCGATGAGCAGTTCTTC. Translating gives CASSPGLVFDEQFF.

In its sample, this clonotype was seen a few times. The chain links TRBV27 to TRBJ2-7, with D hard to call. Germline CDR1 and CDR2: MNHEY and SMNVEV (reference sequence). V shed 0 bases and J shed 6 bases, with 21 bases lying between them. CDR3 length equals 17 residues. The CDR3 region is CASSLSGLRDAIAEQYF. The CDR3 coding sequence is TGTGCCAGCAGTTTATCGGGCCTTAGGGATGCGATCGCCGAGCAGTACTTC.

This clonotype has ten or more counts. CDR3 protein: CASSWGILTYF. CDR3 sequence (DNA): TGTGCCAGCAGCTGGGGCATTTTAACGTACTTC. V is TRBV11-2 and J is TRBJ2-5; TRBD1 might be the D (5 bases). V was clipped by 4 bases and J by 13 bases, with 13 bases between them. Germline assignment: CDR1 SGHAT and CDR2 FQNNGV. The CDR3 spans 11 residues.

The CDR3: CAWSVEGPYEQYF. Written as DNA, the CDR3 is TGTGCCTGGAGTGTAGAGGGTCCCTACGAGCAGTACTTC. J is TRBJ2-7 and V is TRBV30, with D perhaps TRBD2 (5 bases). The CDR3 is 13 amino acids. CDR1 is GTSNPN and CDR2 is SVGIG in the germline V gene (reference sequence). The V end lost 0 bases, the J end lost 2 bases, and 8 bases lay between the germline ends. The complete variable domain, with remaining parts taken from reference TRBV30 and TRBJ2-7, reads SQTIHQWPATLVQPVGSPLSLECTVEGTSNPNLYWYRQAAGRGLQLLFYSVGIGQISSEVPQNLSASRPQDRQFILSSKKLLLSDSGFYLCAWSVEGPYEQYFGPGTRLTVT.

This clonotype has a count of ten or more. The chain uses TRBV9 and TRBJ1-5, with a possible D match to TRBD1 (6 bases). V shed 0 bases and J shed 6 bases, with 13 bases lying between them. The CDR3 length is 15 residues. The germline CDR1 and CDR2 sequences are SGDLS and YYNGEE. This chain's CDR3 is CASSVGGGPSQPQHF. CDR3 in DNA: TGTGCCAGCAGCGTAGGTGGGGGGCCCAGTCAGCCCCAGCATTTT.

This clonotype has more than one count but fewer than ten. V gene TRBV6-2 or TRBV6-3 combines with J gene TRBJ2-7; 7 bases agree with TRBD2. Germline loops: CDR1 MNHEY, CDR2 SVGEGT. The CDR3 is made up of 12 amino acids. V shed 8 bases and J 6 bases; nucleotides not matched to a gene: 7. In DNA, the CDR3 is TGTGCCAGCGGGAGGGTGCCCCTCGAGCAGTACTTC. This encodes CASGRVPLEQYF.

This clonotype was recorded at least ten times. This chain joins TRBV28 and TRBJ1-2; 11 positions agree with TRBD1. After removal of 5 bases from V and 8 bases from J, the junction contained 7 bases not matched to a gene. From germline, CDR1 is MDHEN and CDR2 SYDVKM. The CDR3 sequence is 14 residues long. CDR3 nucleotides: TGTGCCAGCAGTGGCCGGGACAGGGGGAACGGCTACACCTTC. Amino acid sequence: CASSGRDRGNGYTF.